This TCR beta chain is drawn from a study of shared clonotypes between healthy human individuals. On sorted subsets, replicate PCRs used about 200 ng DNA, or 25,000 to 35,000 T cell genomes. Using immunoSEQ multiplex PCR, the repertoire was profiled, and TCRdb retains in-frame clones only, with some absent. Of about 2.1 million clones in the sample, roughly 95% were seen once. General study findings and limits: Naive subsets typically showed greater estimated richness than memory subsets. Generation probabilities of non-shared clonotypes were lower (relative to those shared by all four donors). Enrolling few donors narrowed the genetic and exposure-history diversity that was represented.

Naive CD8 cells, CD45RO-negative and positively selected for CCR7, excluded terminally differentiated effector memory CD45RA+ cells. A note on this clone: Its antigen is currently unknown.

V was trimmed by 7 bases and J by 2 bases, leaving 17 bases between them. Germline V gene sequence: CDR1 SQVTM, CDR2 ANQGSEA. The CDR3 runs 14 residues. V is TRBV29-1 and J is TRBJ1-2; D gene unclear. The receptor was isolated from a man between 18 and 35 years old in good health. Some clones in this sample may be carry-over from other donors' samples. Sequencing input: naive CD8+ T cells from PBMCs. CDR3 DNA: TGCAGCGCCACGGCACAGTCATCGAACTATGGCTACACCTTC. Translated, it gives CSATAQSSNYGYTF.